Presented here are 2 T cell receptor beta chains from one specimen sequenced in a study of T-cell reconstitution after alpha-beta-depleted transplantation in children. Unique molecular identifiers were incorporated during preparation of the TCRbeta library. TCRdb reprocessed the PCR reads with MiXCR, giving one entry per CDR3 protein. The data show 540,000 or so distinct CDR3 sequences, about 21% seen once. The sequenced sample was PBMCs, mostly from graft donor cells, obtained 360 days after TCRalphabeta/CD19-depleted stem cell transplant. All receptors derive from a boy in the first two years of life who had a stem cell transplant for acute myeloid leukemia, so the T cells may come from the graft donor.

The rearrangement uses TRBV15 and TRBJ2-4; D is unresolved. The germline gives CDR1 LNHNV, CDR2 YYDKDF (reference sequence). The V and J ends lost 4 bases and 7 bases respectively, with 20 bases between them. The CDR3 has 16 residues. CDR3 protein: CATSTRVNPPFNIQYF. CDR3 bases: TGTGCCACCAGCACTAGGGTTAATCCACCATTCAACATTCAGTACTTC.

This clonotype has just a few counts. The chain links TRBV7-9 to TRBJ1-2, with unresolved D. V lost 3 bases to trimming and J lost 4 bases, with 12 bases between them. Germline V gives CDR1 SEHNR, CDR2 FQNEAQ (reference sequence). The CDR3 spans 14 residues. CDR3 protein: CASSLVGDGYGYTF. CDR3 nucleotide sequence: TGTGCCAGCAGCTTGGTGGGAGACGGCTATGGCTACACCTTC. Full variable domain (rest looked up from reference TRBV7-9 and TRBJ1-2): DTGVSQNPRHKITKRGQNVTFRCDPISEHNRLYWYRQTLGQGPEFLTYFQNEAQLEKSRLLSDRFSAERPKGSFSTLEIQRTEQGDSAMYLCASSLVGDGYGYTFGSGTRLTVV.